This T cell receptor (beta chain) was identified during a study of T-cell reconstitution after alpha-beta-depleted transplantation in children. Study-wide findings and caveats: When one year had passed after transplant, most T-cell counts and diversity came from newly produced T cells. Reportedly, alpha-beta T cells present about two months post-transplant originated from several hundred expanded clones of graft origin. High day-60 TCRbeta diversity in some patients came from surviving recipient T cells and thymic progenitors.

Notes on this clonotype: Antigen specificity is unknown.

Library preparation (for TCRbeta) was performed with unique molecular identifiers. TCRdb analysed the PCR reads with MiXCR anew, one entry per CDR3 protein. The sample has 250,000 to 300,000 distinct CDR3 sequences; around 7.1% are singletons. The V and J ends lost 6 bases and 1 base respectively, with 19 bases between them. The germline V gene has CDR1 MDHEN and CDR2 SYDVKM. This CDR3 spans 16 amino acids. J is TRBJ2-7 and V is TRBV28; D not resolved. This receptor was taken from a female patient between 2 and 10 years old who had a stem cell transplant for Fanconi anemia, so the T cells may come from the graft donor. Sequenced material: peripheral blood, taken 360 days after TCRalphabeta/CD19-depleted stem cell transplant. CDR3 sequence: CASSLWPRDGSYEQYF. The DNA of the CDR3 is TGTGCCAGCAGCCTTTGGCCCCGCGACGGGTCCTACGAGCAGTACTTC.